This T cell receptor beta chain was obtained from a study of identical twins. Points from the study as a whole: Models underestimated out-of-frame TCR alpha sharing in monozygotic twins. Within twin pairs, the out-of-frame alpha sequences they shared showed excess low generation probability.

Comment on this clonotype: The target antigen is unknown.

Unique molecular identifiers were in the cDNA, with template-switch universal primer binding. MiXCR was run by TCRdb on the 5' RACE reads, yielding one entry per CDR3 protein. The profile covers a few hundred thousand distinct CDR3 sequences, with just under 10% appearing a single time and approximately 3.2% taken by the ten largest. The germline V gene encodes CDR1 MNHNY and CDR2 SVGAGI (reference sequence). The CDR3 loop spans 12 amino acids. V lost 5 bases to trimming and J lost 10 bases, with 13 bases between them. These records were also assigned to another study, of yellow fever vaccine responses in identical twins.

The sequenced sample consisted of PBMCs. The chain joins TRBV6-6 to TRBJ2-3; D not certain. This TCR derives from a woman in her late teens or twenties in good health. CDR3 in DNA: TGTGCCAGCAGTCTCGGGCCCGGTCCGCAGTATTTT. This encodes CASSLGPGPQYF.